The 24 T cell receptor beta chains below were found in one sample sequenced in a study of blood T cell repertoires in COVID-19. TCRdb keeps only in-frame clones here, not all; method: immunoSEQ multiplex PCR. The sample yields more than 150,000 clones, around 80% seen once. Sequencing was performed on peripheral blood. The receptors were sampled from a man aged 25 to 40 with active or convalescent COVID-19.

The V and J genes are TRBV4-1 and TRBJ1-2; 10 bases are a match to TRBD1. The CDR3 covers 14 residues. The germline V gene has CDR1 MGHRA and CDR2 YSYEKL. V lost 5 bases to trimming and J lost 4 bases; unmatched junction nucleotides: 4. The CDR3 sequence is CASSGTGAPYGYTF. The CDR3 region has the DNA TGCGCCAGCAGCGGGACAGGGGCCCCCTATGGCTACACCTTC.

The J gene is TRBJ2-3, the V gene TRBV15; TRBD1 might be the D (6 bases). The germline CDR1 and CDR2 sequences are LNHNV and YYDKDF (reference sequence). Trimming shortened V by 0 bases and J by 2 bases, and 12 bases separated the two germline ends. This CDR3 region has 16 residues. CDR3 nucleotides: TGTGCCACCAGCAGAGATGTGGGACACCCCACAGATACGCAGTATTTT. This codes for CATSRDVGHPTDTQYF.

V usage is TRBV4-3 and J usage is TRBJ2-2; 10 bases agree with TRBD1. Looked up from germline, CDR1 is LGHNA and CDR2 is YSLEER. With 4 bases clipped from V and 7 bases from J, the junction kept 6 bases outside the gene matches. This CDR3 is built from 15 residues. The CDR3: CASSRGQGEVGELFF. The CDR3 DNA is TGCGCCAGCAGCCGAGGACAGGGGGAAGTCGGGGAGCTGTTTTTT.

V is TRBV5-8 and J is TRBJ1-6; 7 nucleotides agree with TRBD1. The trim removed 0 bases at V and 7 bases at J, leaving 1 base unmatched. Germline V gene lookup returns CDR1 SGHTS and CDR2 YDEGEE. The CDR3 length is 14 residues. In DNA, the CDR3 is TGTGCCAGCAGCTTGGGACAGGGCAATTCACCCCTCCACTTT. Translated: CASSLGQGNSPLHF. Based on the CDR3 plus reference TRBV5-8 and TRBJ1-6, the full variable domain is EAGVTQSPTHLIKTRGQQATLRCSPISGHTSVYWYQQALGLGLQFLLWYDEGEERNRGNFPPRFSGRQFPNYSSELNVNALELEDSALYLCASSLGQGNSPLHFGNGTRLTVT.

As DNA, the CDR3 is TGCGCCAGCAGCCACGCGGCAGGGGGCACAGATACGCAGTATTTT. It encodes CASSHAAGGTDTQYF. The V call is TRBV4-1, the J call TRBJ2-3, with D possibly TRBD1 on 6 matching bases. The CDR3 is 15 amino acids. V shed 3 bases and J shed 1 base, with 11 bases lying between them. The germline V gene has CDR1 MGHRA and CDR2 YSYEKL.

The CDR3 nucleotides read TGTGCCAGCAGCCTCAGCGAGGACAGGGGTGACTACACCTTC. This encodes CASSLSEDRGDYTF. This rearrangement joins TRBV3-1 (or the pseudogene TRBV3-2) to TRBJ1-2; 9 nucleotides agree with TRBD1. Germline loops: CDR1 LGHDT, CDR2 YNNKEL (reference sequence). The length of the CDR3 is 14 residues. V was clipped by 4 bases and J by 10 bases; unmatched bases: 10.

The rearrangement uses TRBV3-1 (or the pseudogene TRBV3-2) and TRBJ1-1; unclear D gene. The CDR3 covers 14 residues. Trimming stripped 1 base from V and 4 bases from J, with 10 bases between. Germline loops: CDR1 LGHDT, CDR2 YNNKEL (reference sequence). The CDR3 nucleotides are TGTGCCAGCAGCCAAGTGGCGGGTAGCACTGAAGCTTTCTTT. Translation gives CASSQVAGSTEAFF.

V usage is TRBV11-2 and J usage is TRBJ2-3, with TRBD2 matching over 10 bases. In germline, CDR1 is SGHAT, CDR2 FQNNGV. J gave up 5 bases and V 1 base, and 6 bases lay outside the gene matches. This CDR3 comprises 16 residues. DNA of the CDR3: TGTGCCAGCAGCTTAGGTCTAGCGGGAGTGGGAGATACGCAGTATTTT. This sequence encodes CASSLGLAGVGDTQYF.

This chain's CDR3 is CASSKGGRGPVNEQFF. Here the CDR3 DNA reads TGTGCCAGCAGCAAAGGCGGCAGGGGGCCGGTAAATGAGCAGTTCTTC. This chain joins TRBV21-1 and TRBJ2-1; the D call TRBD1 from the table was never checked on the DNA. TRBV21-1 is a documented pseudogene. The CDR3 has 16 residues.

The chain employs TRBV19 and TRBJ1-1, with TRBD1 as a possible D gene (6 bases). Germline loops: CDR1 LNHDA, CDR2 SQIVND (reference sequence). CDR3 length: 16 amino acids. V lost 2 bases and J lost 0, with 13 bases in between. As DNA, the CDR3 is TGTGCCAGTAGTATACCGGCAGGGGATTTGAACACTGAAGCTTTCTTT. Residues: CASSIPAGDLNTEAFF.

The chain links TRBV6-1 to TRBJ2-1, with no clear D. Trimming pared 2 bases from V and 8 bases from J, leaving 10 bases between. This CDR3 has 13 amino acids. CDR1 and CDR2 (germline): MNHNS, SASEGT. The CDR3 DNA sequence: TGTGCCAGCAGTGAACAGAGAGCGCATGAGCAGTTCTTC. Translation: CASSEQRAHEQFF.

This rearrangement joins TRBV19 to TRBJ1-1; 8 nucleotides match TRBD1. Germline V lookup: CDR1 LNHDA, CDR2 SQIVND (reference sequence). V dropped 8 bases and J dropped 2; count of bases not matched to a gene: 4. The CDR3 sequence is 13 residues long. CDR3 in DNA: TGTGCCAGTGCGACAGGGGTAAACACTGAAGCTTTCTTT. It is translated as CASATGVNTEAFF.

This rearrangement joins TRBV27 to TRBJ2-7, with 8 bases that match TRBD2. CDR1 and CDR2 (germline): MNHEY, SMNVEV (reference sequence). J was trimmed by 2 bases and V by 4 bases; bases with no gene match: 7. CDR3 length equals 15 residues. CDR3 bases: TGTGCCAGCAGTTCCCCCGGGGGGGGCCCCTACGAGCAGTACTTC. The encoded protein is CASSSPGGGPYEQYF.

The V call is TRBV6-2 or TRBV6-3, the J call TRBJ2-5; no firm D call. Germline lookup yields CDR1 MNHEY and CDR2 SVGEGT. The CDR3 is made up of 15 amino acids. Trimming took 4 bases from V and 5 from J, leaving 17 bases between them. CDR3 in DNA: TGTGCCAGCAGTTCCGACTGGCCGAGCCCCGAGACCCAGTACTTC. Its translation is CASSSDWPSPETQYF.

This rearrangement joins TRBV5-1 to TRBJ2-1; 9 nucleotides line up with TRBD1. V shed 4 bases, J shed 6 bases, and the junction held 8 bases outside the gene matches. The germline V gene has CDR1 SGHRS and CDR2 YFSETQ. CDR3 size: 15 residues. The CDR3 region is CASSGRDREGNEQFF. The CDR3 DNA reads TGCGCCAGCAGCGGCCGGGACAGGGAGGGCAATGAGCAGTTCTTC.

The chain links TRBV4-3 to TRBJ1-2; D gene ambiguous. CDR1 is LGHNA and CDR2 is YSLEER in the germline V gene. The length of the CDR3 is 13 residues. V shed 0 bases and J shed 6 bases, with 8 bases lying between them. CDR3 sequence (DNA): TGCGCCAGCAGCCAAGAGTATGTCCATGGCTACACCTTC. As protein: CASSQEYVHGYTF.

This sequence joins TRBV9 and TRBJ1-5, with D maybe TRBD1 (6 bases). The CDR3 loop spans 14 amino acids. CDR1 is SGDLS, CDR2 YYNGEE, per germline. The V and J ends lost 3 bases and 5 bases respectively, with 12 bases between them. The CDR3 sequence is CASSAGQLYQPQHF. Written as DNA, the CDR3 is TGTGCCAGCAGCGCAGGACAGCTTTATCAGCCCCAGCATTTT. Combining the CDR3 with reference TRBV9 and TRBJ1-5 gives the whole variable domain DSGVTQTPKHLITATGQRVTLRCSPRSGDLSVYWYQQSLDQGLQFLIQYYNGEERAKGNILERFSAQQFPDLHSELNLSSLELGDSALYFCASSAGQLYQPQHFGDGTRLSIL.

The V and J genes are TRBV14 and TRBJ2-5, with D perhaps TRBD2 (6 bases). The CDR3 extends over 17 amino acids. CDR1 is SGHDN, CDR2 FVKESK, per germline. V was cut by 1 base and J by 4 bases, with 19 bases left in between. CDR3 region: CASSQVAASRWGETQYF. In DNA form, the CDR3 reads TGTGCCAGCAGCCAAGTAGCGGCCAGCAGGTGGGGAGAGACCCAGTACTTC. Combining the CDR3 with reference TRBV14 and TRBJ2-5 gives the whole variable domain EAGVTQFPSHSVIEKGQTVTLRCDPISGHDNLYWYRRVMGKEIKFLLHFVKESKQDESGMPNNRFLAERTGGTYSTLKVQPAELEDSGVYFCASSQVAASRWGETQYFGPGTRLLVL.

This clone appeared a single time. Here the CDR3 reads CSASRGYGYTF. As DNA, the CDR3 is TGCAGTGCTAGCCGGGGTTATGGCTACACCTTC. The rearrangement links TRBV20-1 to TRBJ1-2; D remains ambiguous. The CDR3 loop spans 11 amino acids. Germline loops: CDR1 DFQATT, CDR2 SNEGSKA (reference sequence). Trimming removed 3 bases at V and 5 bases at J, with 7 bases between.

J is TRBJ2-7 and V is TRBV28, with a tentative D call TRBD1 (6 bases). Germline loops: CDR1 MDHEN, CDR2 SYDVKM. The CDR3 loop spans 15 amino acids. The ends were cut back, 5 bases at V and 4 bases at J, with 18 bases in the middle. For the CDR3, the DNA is TGTGCCAGCAGTCAAAACAACCCAGGGGATTACGAGCAGTACGTC. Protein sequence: CASSQNNPGDYEQYV.

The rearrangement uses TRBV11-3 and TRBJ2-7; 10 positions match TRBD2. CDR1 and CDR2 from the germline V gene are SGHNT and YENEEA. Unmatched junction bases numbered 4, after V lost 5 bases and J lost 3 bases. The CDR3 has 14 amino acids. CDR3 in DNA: TGTGCCAGCAGCACCGGGACTAGCGACTACGAGCAGTACTTC. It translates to CASSTGTSDYEQYF.

CDR3 in amino acids: CASSLEENSLLYNEQFF. In DNA form, the CDR3 reads TGTGCCAGCAGCCTAGAGGAGAACTCCTTGCTCTACAATGAGCAGTTCTTC. The chain couples TRBV3-1 (or the pseudogene TRBV3-2) to TRBJ2-1; D is undetermined. Trimming took off 4 bases at V and 3 bases at J, with 19 bases between the two ends. The CDR3 extends over 17 amino acids. Germline V gene lookup returns CDR1 LGHDT and CDR2 YNNKEL (reference sequence).

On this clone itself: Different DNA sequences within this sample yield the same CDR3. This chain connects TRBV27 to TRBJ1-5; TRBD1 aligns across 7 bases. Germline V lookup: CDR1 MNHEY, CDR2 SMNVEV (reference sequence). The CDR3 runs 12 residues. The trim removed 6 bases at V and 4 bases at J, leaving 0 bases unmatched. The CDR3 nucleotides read TGTGCCAGCAGACAGGGGAATCAGCCCCAGCATTTT. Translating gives CASRQGNQPQHF.

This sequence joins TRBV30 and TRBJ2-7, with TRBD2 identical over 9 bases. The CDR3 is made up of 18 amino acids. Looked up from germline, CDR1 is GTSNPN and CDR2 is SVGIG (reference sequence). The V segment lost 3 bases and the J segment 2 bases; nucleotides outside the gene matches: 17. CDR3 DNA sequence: TGTGCCTGGAGGGCAACAGGGTATGGCGGGAGGGGGCCCTACGAGCAGTACTTC. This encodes CAWRATGYGGRGPYEQYF. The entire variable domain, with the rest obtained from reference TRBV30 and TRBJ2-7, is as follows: SQTIHQWPATLVQPVGSPLSLECTVEGTSNPNLYWYRQAAGRGLQLLFYSVGIGQISSEVPQNLSASRPQDRQFILSSKKLLLSDSGFYLCAWRATGYGGRGPYEQYFGPGTRLTVT.